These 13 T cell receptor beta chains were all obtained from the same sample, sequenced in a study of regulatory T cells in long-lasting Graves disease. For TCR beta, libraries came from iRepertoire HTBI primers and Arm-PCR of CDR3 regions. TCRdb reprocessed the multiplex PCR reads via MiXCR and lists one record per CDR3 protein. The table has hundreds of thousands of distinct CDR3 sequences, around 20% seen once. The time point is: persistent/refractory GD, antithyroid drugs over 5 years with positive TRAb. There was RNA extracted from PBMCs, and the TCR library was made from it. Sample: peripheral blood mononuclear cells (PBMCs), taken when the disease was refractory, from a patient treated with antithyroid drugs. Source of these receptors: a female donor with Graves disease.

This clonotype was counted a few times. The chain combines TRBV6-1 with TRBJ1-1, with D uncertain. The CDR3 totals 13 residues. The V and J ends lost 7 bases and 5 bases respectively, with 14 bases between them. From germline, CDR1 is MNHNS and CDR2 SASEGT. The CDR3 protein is CASTTPGRTEAFF. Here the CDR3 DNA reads TGTGCCAGCACGACCCCCGGTAGGACTGAAGCTTTCTTT.

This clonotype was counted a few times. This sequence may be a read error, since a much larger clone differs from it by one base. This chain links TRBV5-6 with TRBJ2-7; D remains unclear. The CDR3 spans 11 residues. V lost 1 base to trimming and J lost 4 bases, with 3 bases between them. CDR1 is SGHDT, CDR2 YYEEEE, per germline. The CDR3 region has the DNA TGTGCCAGCAGCTTGATGTACGAGCAGTACTTC. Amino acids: CASSLMYEQYF.

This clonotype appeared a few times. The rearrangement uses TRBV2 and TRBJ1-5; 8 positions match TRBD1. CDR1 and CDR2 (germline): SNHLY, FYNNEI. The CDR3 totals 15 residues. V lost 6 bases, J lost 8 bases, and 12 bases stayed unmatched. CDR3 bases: TGTGCCAGCAGGGCCACAGGGGGGTCAGTCGAGCCCCAGCATTTT. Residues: CASRATGGSVEPQHF.

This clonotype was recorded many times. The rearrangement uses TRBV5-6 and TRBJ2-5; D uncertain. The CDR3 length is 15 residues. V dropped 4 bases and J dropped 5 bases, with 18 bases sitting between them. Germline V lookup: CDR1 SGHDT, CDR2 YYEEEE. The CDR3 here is CASSPRTRSGETQYF. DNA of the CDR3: TGTGCCAGCAGCCCACGAACGCGTTCCGGGGAGACCCAGTACTTC. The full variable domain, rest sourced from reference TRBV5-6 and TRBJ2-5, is DAGVTQSPTHLIKTRGQQVTLRCSPKSGHDTVSWYQQALGQGPQFIFQYYEEEERQRGNFPDRFSGHQFPNYSSELNVNALLLGDSALYLCASSPRTRSGETQYFGPGTRLLVL.

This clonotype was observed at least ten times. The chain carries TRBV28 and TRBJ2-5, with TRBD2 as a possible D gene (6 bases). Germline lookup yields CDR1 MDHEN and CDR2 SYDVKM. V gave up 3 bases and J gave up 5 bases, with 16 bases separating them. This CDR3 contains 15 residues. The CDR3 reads CASSFGTEGWETQYF. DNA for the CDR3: TGTGCCAGCAGTTTTGGGACGGAGGGGTGGGAGACCCAGTACTTC. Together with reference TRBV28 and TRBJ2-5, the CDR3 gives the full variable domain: DVKVTQSSRYLVKRTGEKVFLECVQDMDHENMFWYRQDPGLGLRLIYFSYDVKMKEKGDIPEGYSVSREKKERFSLILESASTNQTSMYLCASSFGTEGWETQYFGPGTRLLVL.

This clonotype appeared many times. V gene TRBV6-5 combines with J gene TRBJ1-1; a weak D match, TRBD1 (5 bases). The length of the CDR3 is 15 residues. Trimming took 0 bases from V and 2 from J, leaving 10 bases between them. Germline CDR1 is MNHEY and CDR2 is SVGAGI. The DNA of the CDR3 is TGTGCCAGCAGTTACTCCTGGGGGACCAACACTGAAGCTTTCTTT. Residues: CASSYSWGTNTEAFF.

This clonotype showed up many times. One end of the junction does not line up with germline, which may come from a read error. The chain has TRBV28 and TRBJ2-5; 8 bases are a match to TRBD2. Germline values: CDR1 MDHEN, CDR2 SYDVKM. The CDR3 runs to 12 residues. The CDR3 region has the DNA TGTGCCAGCAGTCAAGCGGGAGAGGCCCAGTACTTC. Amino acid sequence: CASSQAGEAQYF.

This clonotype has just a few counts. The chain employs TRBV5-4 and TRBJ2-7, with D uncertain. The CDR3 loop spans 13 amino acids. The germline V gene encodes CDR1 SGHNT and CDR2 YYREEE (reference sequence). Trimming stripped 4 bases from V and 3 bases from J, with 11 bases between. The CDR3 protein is CASSQRPVYEQYF. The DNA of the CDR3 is TGTGCCAGCAGCCAGAGACCTGTCTACGAGCAGTACTTC.

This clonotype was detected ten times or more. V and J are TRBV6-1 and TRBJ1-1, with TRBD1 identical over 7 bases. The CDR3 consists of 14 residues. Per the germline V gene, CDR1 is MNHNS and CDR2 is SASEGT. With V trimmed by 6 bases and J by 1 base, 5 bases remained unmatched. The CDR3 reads CASRSTGENTEAFF. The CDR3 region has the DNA TGTGCCAGCAGATCAACAGGGGAGAACACTGAAGCTTTCTTT.

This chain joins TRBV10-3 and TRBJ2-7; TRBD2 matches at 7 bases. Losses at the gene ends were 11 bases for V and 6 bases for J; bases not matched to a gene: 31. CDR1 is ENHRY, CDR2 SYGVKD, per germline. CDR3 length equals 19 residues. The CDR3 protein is CAREQGGRAKDFPDSEQYF. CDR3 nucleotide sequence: TGTGCCCGGGAGCAGGGCGGGAGAGCAAAGGACTTCCCTGATTCCGAGCAGTACTTC.

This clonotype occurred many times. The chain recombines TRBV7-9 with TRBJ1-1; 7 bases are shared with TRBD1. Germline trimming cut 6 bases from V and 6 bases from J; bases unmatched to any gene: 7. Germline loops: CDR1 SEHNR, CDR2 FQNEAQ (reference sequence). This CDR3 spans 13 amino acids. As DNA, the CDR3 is TGTGCCAGCAGGGAACCGCAGGGGGCTGAAGCTTTCTTT. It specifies CASREPQGAEAFF.

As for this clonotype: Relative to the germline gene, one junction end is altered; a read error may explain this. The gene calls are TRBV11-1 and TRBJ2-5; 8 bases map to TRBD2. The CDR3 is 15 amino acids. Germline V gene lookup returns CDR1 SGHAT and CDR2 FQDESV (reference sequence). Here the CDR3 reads CASSLQPTSGSSQYF. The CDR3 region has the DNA TGCGCCAGCAGCTTGCAGCCCACTAGCGGTTCCTCCCAGTACTTC.

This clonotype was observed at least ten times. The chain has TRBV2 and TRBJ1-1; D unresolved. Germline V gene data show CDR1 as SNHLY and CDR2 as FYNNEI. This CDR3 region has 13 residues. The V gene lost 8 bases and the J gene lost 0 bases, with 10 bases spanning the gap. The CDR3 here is CASHGGMNTEAFF. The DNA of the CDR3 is TGTGCCAGCCATGGTGGAATGAACACTGAAGCTTTCTTT.